This T cell receptor (beta chain) stems from a study of shared clonotypes between healthy human individuals. The study's findings and limits: An effect of sequencing depth on clonotype sharing among donors was expected. In the sorted subsets, rarefaction showed sequencing was incomplete despite large depth. A few donors had about 5% of their naive CD4 clonotypes in common.

Produced via immunoSEQ multiplex PCR; TCRdb's table is partial and in-frame only. The sample holds roughly 1,000,000 clones; more than 75% are singletons and the top ten take around 0.47%. Caucasian adults living in Nashville, Tennessee, provided all samples. Germline CDR1 and CDR2: MNHEY and SMNVEV (reference sequence). This CDR3 contains 15 residues. Trimming left V 4 bases short and J 6 bases short, with 18 bases between. As concerns this clone: Its specificity is unknown.

This receptor was identified in a man in his late teens or twenties in good health. Some clones in this sample may be carry-over from other donors' samples. Sequencing was performed on memory CD4+ T cells from PBMCs. Regarding subset: CD45RA-negative fraction. This sequence joins TRBV27 and TRBJ1-1; D is perhaps TRBD1 (5 bases). The CDR3 sequence is CASSSLPGTGSEAFF. As DNA, the CDR3 is TGTGCCAGCAGTTCGCTTCCAGGGACCGGTTCTGAAGCTTTCTTT.